The 10 T cell receptor beta chains listed next were all sequenced from one sample in a study of T cells after yellow fever vaccination. TCRdb re-called the 5' RACE reads through MiXCR, storing one row per CDR3 protein. Here the sample spans 200,000 to 300,000 distinct CDR3 sequences, 6.9% being singletons. The specimen comprised CD4+ T cells sorted from PBMCs, sampled 15 days after the yellow fever booster vaccination. The receptors originated from a man between 25 and 39 years old who received the YFV17D yellow fever vaccine.

This clonotype was observed a handful of times. This chain joins TRBV7-2 and TRBJ2-6; weak D call: TRBD2 (7 bases). Trimming left V 5 bases short and J 3 bases short, with 11 bases between. Germline CDR1 SGHTA, CDR2 FQGNSA. The CDR3 totals 15 residues. The CDR3 reads CASSQGRVGANVLTF. As DNA, the CDR3 is TGTGCCAGCAGCCAGGGGAGGGTTGGGGCCAACGTCCTGACTTTC.

The chain is built from TRBV28 and TRBJ2-4; no clear D. Germline CDR1 and CDR2: MDHEN and SYDVKM. This CDR3 region has 16 residues. V was cut by 10 bases and J by 0 bases, with 19 bases left in between. The CDR3 DNA follows: TGTGCCACCCACAGTTTTGTGGAAAAAGCCAAAAACATTCAGTACTTC. Amino acids: CATHSFVEKAKNIQYF.

This clonotype has just a few counts. The chain combines TRBV29-1 with TRBJ1-4; D gene uncertain. This CDR3 has 11 residues. Trimming left V 4 bases short and J 4 bases short, with 4 bases between. Germline V gives CDR1 SQVTM, CDR2 ANQGSEA. CDR3 coding DNA: TGCAGCGTTGGGGTTAATGAAAAACTGTTTTTT. Protein product: CSVGVNEKLFF.

This clonotype was observed many times. This rearrangement joins TRBV5-6 to TRBJ1-4; D gene unclear. CDR1 is SGHDT, CDR2 YYEEEE, per germline. This CDR3 contains 13 residues. V was trimmed by 4 bases and J by 7 bases, leaving 11 bases between them. This CDR3 reads CASSPYQVEKLFF. In nucleotides, the CDR3 is TGTGCCAGCAGCCCTTACCAGGTTGAAAAACTGTTTTTT.

The V call is TRBV20-1, the J call TRBJ2-3; possibly TRBD2 for D (6 bases). CDR3 length equals 11 residues. V lost 7 bases and J 13 bases, leaving 18 bases between the germline ends. Per the germline V gene, CDR1 is DFQATT and CDR2 is SNEGSKA (reference sequence). The CDR3 is CSGAPGWGEYF. The DNA of the CDR3 is TGCAGTGGCGCACCTGGCTGGGGGGAGTATTTT.

This clonotype was seen a handful of times. This chain joins TRBV7-2 and TRBJ1-5; D is unresolved. The CDR3 contains 15 residues. Trimming shortened V by 3 bases and J by 2 bases, and 11 bases separated the two germline ends. Germline CDR1 and CDR2: SGHTA and FQGNSA. The CDR3: CASSFQRGGNQPQHF. CDR3 coding DNA: TGTGCCAGCAGCTTTCAGCGCGGGGGCAATCAGCCCCAGCATTTT.

This clonotype was seen only a few times. The V and J genes are TRBV5-1 and TRBJ2-5; 8 bases align to TRBD1. With V trimmed by 2 bases and J by 2 bases, 5 bases remained unmatched. Germline V gives CDR1 SGHRS, CDR2 YFSETQ. The CDR3 sequence is 15 residues long. The CDR3 spells CASSLRTGRQETQYF. CDR3 nucleotide sequence: TGCGCCAGCAGCTTAAGGACAGGGAGACAAGAGACCCAGTACTTC. The full variable domain, rest sourced from reference TRBV5-1 and TRBJ2-5, is KAGVTQTPRYLIKTRGQQVTLSCSPISGHRSVSWYQQTPGQGLQFLFEYFSETQRNKGNFPGRFSGRQFSNSRSEMNVSTLELGDSALYLCASSLRTGRQETQYFGPGTRLLVL.

This clonotype was observed a handful of times. V gene TRBV10-2 combines with J gene TRBJ2-3; D remains unclear. Germline V gene data show CDR1 as WSHSY and CDR2 as SAAADI. V gave up 0 bases and J gave up 9 bases, with 16 bases separating them. There are 15 residues in the CDR3. CDR3: CASSESNTPMKTQYF. DNA of the CDR3: TGCGCCAGCAGTGAGTCAAATACCCCCATGAAAACGCAGTATTTT.

The sample holds many counts of this clonotype. This sequence joins TRBV7-2 and TRBJ2-5, with D uncertain. The ends were cut back, 5 bases at V and 5 bases at J, with 15 bases in the middle. This CDR3 comprises 14 residues. The germline CDR1 and CDR2 sequences are SGHTA and FQGNSA. The CDR3 here is CASSPPTGRETQYF. For the CDR3, the DNA is TGTGCCAGCAGCCCCCCTACTGGAAGGGAGACCCAGTACTTC. Together with reference TRBV7-2 and TRBJ2-5, the CDR3 gives the full variable domain: GAGVSQSPSNKVTEKGKDVELRCDPISGHTALYWYRQSLGQGLEFLIYFQGNSAPDKSGLPSDRFSAERTGGSVSTLTIQRTQQEDSAVYLCASSPPTGRETQYFGPGTRLLVL.

This clonotype was seen repeatedly, ten times or more. V usage is TRBV20-1 and J usage is TRBJ2-5; 7 nucleotides line up with TRBD1. V gave up 3 bases and J gave up 5 bases; unmatched junction bases: 9. This CDR3 is 14 amino acids long. Germline V gene sequence: CDR1 DFQATT, CDR2 SNEGSKA (reference sequence). DNA for the CDR3: TGCAGTGCTAGGAGGGGGCGGTTCGTCGAGACCCAGTACTTC. Translating it yields CSARRGRFVETQYF.